This TCR beta chain originates from a study of blood T cell repertoires in COVID-19. Background on the study: Sample material is recorded as cDNA or gDNA derived from T cells, B-cell-depleted T cells, or PBMCs.

V lost 4 bases, J lost 2 bases, and 11 bases stayed unmatched. Germline V gene sequence: CDR1 SGHRS, CDR2 YFSETQ. The CDR3 covers 16 residues. In the authors' workflow: Amplified reference gene primers provided the basis for estimating nucleated cell counts. The data were produced by immunoSEQ multiplex PCR, yet TCRdb's version contains in-frame clones alone and is incomplete. The V and J calls and clone size are taken from that table; D and trimming were inferred from the DNA. The data hold hundreds of thousands of clones, with 65% to 90% observed a single time. The sequence was collected from a human donor in a cohort sampled during active COVID-19. The chain joins TRBV5-1 to TRBJ2-7; TRBD2 matches at 8 bases. Material for sequencing was peripheral blood. The DNA of the CDR3 is TGCGCCAGCAGCCTCCCCCGCGAGCGGGGGACCTACGAGCAGTACTTC. It yields the protein CASSLPRERGTYEQYF.